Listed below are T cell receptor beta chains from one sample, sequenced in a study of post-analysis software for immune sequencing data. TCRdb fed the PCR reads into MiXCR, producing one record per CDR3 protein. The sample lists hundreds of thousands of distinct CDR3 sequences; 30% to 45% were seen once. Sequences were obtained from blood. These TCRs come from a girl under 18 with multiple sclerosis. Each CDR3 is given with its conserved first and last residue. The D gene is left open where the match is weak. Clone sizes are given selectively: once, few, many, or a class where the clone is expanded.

CDR3aa: CASSQVLASTDTQYF; CDR3nt: TGTGCCAGCAGCCAAGTACTAGCTAGCACAGATACGCAGTATTTT; abundance: NA; j_gene: TRBJ2-3; d_gene: NA; v_gene: TRBV4-2
CDR3aa: CASSLRQGSTYEQYF; CDR3nt: TGTGCCAGCAGCCTAAGACAGGGGTCCACCTACGAGCAGTACTTC; abundance: NA; j_gene: TRBJ2-7; d_gene: TRBD1; v_gene: TRBV11-2
CDR3aa: CASSLGSGKDEQYF; CDR3nt: TGCGCCAGCAGCTTGGGTAGCGGGAAAGACGAGCAGTACTTC; abundance: NA; j_gene: TRBJ2-7; d_gene: TRBD2; v_gene: TRBV5-1
CDR3aa: CASSLESNERFF; CDR3nt: TGTGCCAGCAGCTTAGAGAGTAATGAGCGGTTCTTC; abundance: NA; j_gene: TRBJ2-1; d_gene: NA; v_gene: TRBV7-9
CDR3aa: CASSQTGGETQYF; CDR3nt: TGTGCCAGCAGTCAGACCGGAGGAGAGACCCAGTACTTC; abundance: many; j_gene: TRBJ2-5; d_gene: NA; v_gene: TRBV6-5
CDR3aa: CASGFGGDEQFF; CDR3nt: TGTGCCAGCGGCTTCGGGGGCGATGAGCAGTTCTTC; abundance: many; j_gene: TRBJ2-1; d_gene: NA; v_gene: TRBV6-4
CDR3aa: CASRAGLAGGDTQYF; CDR3nt: TGTGCCAGTAGAGCTGGACTAGCGGGAGGAGATACGCAGTATTTT; abundance: NA; j_gene: TRBJ2-3; d_gene: TRBD2; v_gene: TRBV19
CDR3aa: CAISVDRAGELFF; CDR3nt: TGTGCCATCAGTGTCGACCGCGCCGGGGAGCTGTTTTTT; abundance: NA; j_gene: TRBJ2-2; d_gene: NA; v_gene: TRBV10-3
CDR3aa: CASSQTGTGTYEQYF; CDR3nt: TGTGCCAGCAGTCAAACAGGGACAGGGACCTACGAGCAGTACTTC; abundance: many; j_gene: TRBJ2-7; d_gene: TRBD1; v_gene: TRBV6-5
CDR3aa: CASSWDKGHGYTF; CDR3nt: TGTGCCAGCAGTTGGGACAAGGGACATGGCTACACCTTC; abundance: many; j_gene: TRBJ1-2; d_gene: NA; v_gene: TRBV7-9